One and the same sample provided the 22 T cell receptor beta chains below, sequenced in a study of shared clonotypes between healthy human individuals. Only in-frame clones appear in the TCRdb table, and some are missing; sequencing was by immunoSEQ multiplex PCR. This sample has under 2,500,000 clones, with under 97% found just once. Sequencing was carried out using naive CD4+ T cells sorted from blood. Subset defined: CD45RA+ positively selected. These TCRs come from a man aged 18 to 35 in good health.

The chain carries TRBV5-1 and TRBJ1-1; 8 bases are a match to TRBD1. The ends lost 1 base at V and 6 bases at J; junction bases unmatched: 8. The CDR3 runs to 15 residues. Germline assignment: CDR1 SGHRS and CDR2 YFSETQ. The CDR3 here is CASSLKDRVGAEAFF. The CDR3 bases are TGCGCCAGCAGCTTGAAGGACAGGGTAGGGGCTGAAGCTTTCTTT.

This sequence joins TRBV2 and TRBJ1-6; 8 bases agree with TRBD1. CDR1 and CDR2 (germline): SNHLY, FYNNEI. The J segment lost 7 bases and the V segment lost 3 bases, leaving 2 bases of the junction unmatched. The CDR3 runs to 14 residues. CDR3 nucleotide sequence: TGTGCCAGCAGTGAGACAGGGGAAAATTCACCCCTCCACTTT. Translating it yields CASSETGENSPLHF.

The J gene is TRBJ1-4, the V gene TRBV5-1; D gene ambiguous. V lost 0 bases and J 7 bases, leaving 13 bases between the germline ends. Looked up from germline, CDR1 is SGHRS and CDR2 is YFSETQ. The CDR3 has 15 residues. Here the CDR3 DNA reads TGCGCCAGCAGCTTGGCCCTGGGGATGAGTGAAAAACTGTTTTTT. This gives the protein CASSLALGMSEKLFF.

The chain has TRBV6-1 and TRBJ2-7, with TRBD1 matching 8 bases. CDR3 length: 12 residues. Trimming took 10 bases from V and 3 from J; bases not matched to a gene: 5. CDR1 and CDR2 (germline): MNHNS, SASEGT. CDR3 sequence reads: CAILGQVYEQYF. CDR3 coding DNA: TGTGCCATCCTGGGACAGGTCTACGAGCAGTACTTC.

This clone turned up a few times. This sample also contains other DNA sequences that code for the same CDR3. This chain links TRBV18 with TRBJ1-5, with D perhaps TRBD1 (5 bases). V was shortened by 6 bases and J by 0 bases, with 12 bases between the two germline ends. The CDR3 length is 15 residues. Germline CDR1 reads KGHSH; CDR2 reads LQKENI. Here the CDR3 DNA reads TGTGCCAGCTCGCTCGGGACTGATAGCAATCAGCCCCAGCATTTT. It codes for CASSLGTDSNQPQHF.

The CDR3 DNA is TGTGCCAGCAGCTTGTTGGGACAGCAGTATGAAGCTTTCTTT. This gives the protein CASSLLGQQYEAFF. This chain links TRBV5-8 with TRBJ1-1; 7 bases are shared with TRBD1. CDR1 SGHTS and CDR2 YDEGEE come from the germline V gene. J gave up 7 bases and V 1 base, and 7 bases lay outside the gene matches. The CDR3 runs 14 residues.

The rearrangement links TRBV6-6 to TRBJ2-7; tentatively, D is TRBD1 (6 bases). The length of the CDR3 is 13 residues. Germline V gene data show CDR1 as MNHNY and CDR2 as SVGAGI (reference sequence). V was shortened by 6 bases and J by 2 bases, with 11 bases between the two germline ends. The CDR3 region has the DNA TGTGCCAGCAGATCCGGACAGACCTACGAGCAGTACTTC. Amino acid sequence: CASRSGQTYEQYF.

The rearrangement joins TRBV15 to TRBJ1-6; maybe TRBD1 (5 bases). The CDR3 length is 13 residues. Germline V gives CDR1 LNHNV, CDR2 YYDKDF (reference sequence). With 1 base removed from V and 10 bases from J, the gap between germline ends came to 8 bases. The CDR3 loop reads CATSRVRGSPLHF. CDR3 sequence (DNA): TGTGCCACCAGCAGAGTGAGGGGATCACCCCTCCACTTT.

The J gene is TRBJ2-7, the V gene TRBV6-5, with 7 bases lining up with TRBD1. The germline CDR1 and CDR2 sequences are MNHEY and SVGAGI. Trimming took 5 bases from V and 5 from J; bases not matched to a gene: 6. This CDR3 region has 13 residues. CDR3 nucleotides: TGTGCCAGCAGTAGAGGACAGGCGCACGAGCAGTACTTC. Amino acids: CASSRGQAHEQYF.

Regarding this clone: The sample contains more than one DNA sequence encoding this CDR3. The rearrangement links TRBV5-1 to TRBJ1-2, with TRBD1 matching over 8 bases. Germline V gene data show CDR1 as SGHRS and CDR2 as YFSETQ. This CDR3 spans 14 amino acids. V lost 1 base to trimming and J lost 1 base; unmatched junction nucleotides: 0. CDR3 DNA sequence: TGCGCCAGCAGCTTGACAGGGGGTAACTATGGCTACACCTTC. It encodes CASSLTGGNYGYTF. Full variable domain (outside the CDR3, taken from reference TRBV5-1 and TRBJ1-2): KAGVTQTPRYLIKTRGQQVTLSCSPISGHRSVSWYQQTPGQGLQFLFEYFSETQRNKGNFPGRFSGRQFSNSRSEMNVSTLELGDSALYLCASSLTGGNYGYTFGSGTRLTVV.

This rearrangement joins TRBV27 to TRBJ1-5; no clear D. Trimming took 6 bases from V and 6 from J, leaving 15 bases between them. CDR1 is MNHEY and CDR2 is SMNVEV in the germline V gene (reference sequence). The CDR3 extends over 14 amino acids. This chain's CDR3 is CASSRNTGSQPQHF. CDR3 sequence (DNA): TGTGCCAGCAGCCGGAATACGGGCAGTCAGCCCCAGCATTTT.

The chain joins TRBV5-6 to TRBJ2-7; 7 bases are a match to TRBD1. With 3 bases clipped from V and 7 bases from J, the junction kept 10 bases outside the gene matches. Germline-derived CDR1 and CDR2 are SGHDT and YYEEEE. This CDR3 region has 14 residues. The CDR3 region is CASSSLTGMGEQYF. DNA for the CDR3: TGTGCCAGCAGCTCCCTGACAGGGATGGGGGAGCAGTACTTC.

The chain joins TRBV5-1 to TRBJ2-7; D is unresolved. V lost 4 bases to trimming and J lost 6 bases, with 17 bases between them. Germline CDR1 and CDR2: SGHRS and YFSETQ. The CDR3 extends over 14 amino acids. CDR3 loop: CASSGGISYGEQYF. CDR3 DNA: TGCGCCAGCAGCGGTGGTATATCTTACGGCGAGCAGTACTTC.

CDR3: CASSVTGLFEQFF. The CDR3 DNA reads TGTGCCAGCAGCGTCACAGGGCTCTTTGAGCAGTTCTTC. The chain is built from TRBV7-6 and TRBJ2-1, with TRBD1 as a possible D gene (6 bases). Germline assignment: CDR1 SGHVS and CDR2 FNYEAQ. The CDR3 is 13 amino acids. V was cut by 5 bases and J by 9 bases, with 14 bases left in between.

The chain couples TRBV19 to TRBJ2-7, with D possibly called TRBD1 or TRBD2 (5 bases each). Trimming left V 9 bases short and J 3 bases short, with 15 bases between. The germline V gene encodes CDR1 LNHDA and CDR2 SQIVND (reference sequence). The CDR3 length is 13 residues. The CDR3 region is CASSPGRYYEQYF. CDR3 DNA sequence: TGTGCCAGCTCACCGGGACGGTACTACGAGCAGTACTTC.

J is TRBJ2-5 and V is TRBV6-5; tentatively, D is TRBD1 (5 bases). The J call is uncertain, as TRBJ2-7 better fits the DNA end. CDR3 size: 13 residues. Germline V gene lookup returns CDR1 MNHEY and CDR2 SVGAGI. Here the CDR3 reads CASSQGASYEQYF. The CDR3 DNA reads as TGTGCCAGCAGCCAAGGGGCGTCCTACGAGCAGTACTTC.

The genes are TRBV2 and TRBJ1-1; tentatively, D is TRBD1 (5 bases). This CDR3 is 15 amino acids long. Germline assignment: CDR1 SNHLY and CDR2 FYNNEI. V shed 1 base and J shed 2 bases, with 11 bases lying between them. The CDR3 region has the DNA TGTGCCAGCAGTGAAGGAGGGGTCAAAAACACTGAAGCTTTCTTT. Translation gives CASSEGGVKNTEAFF.

The rearrangement uses TRBV5-1 and TRBJ2-3; 10 bases match TRBD2. Trimming at V came to 1 base and at J to 0 bases, leaving 8 bases not matched to a gene. Germline loops: CDR1 SGHRS, CDR2 YFSETQ. This CDR3 comprises 18 residues. The CDR3 loop reads CASSLTQGLAYSTDTQYF. The CDR3 DNA reads TGCGCCAGCAGCTTGACCCAGGGACTAGCGTATAGCACAGATACGCAGTATTTT. Using reference TRBV5-1 and TRBJ2-3 for the parts outside the CDR3, the full variable domain is KAGVTQTPRYLIKTRGQQVTLSCSPISGHRSVSWYQQTPGQGLQFLFEYFSETQRNKGNFPGRFSGRQFSNSRSEMNVSTLELGDSALYLCASSLTQGLAYSTDTQYFGPGTRLTVL.

The rearrangement uses TRBV4-3 and TRBJ2-3; no definite D call. The CDR3 is 13 residues long. Germline-derived CDR1 and CDR2 are LGHNA and YSLEER. V shed 0 bases and J shed 8 bases, with 9 bases lying between them. The CDR3 region is CASSQDLMGTQYF. CDR3 sequence (DNA): TGCGCCAGCAGCCAAGACCTAATGGGTACGCAGTATTTT.

Here the CDR3 reads CASSHDWDSVYEQYF. In DNA form, the CDR3 reads TGCGCCAGCAGCCATGATTGGGACAGTGTCTACGAGCAGTACTTC. This chain connects TRBV4-3 to TRBJ2-7, with 7 bases lining up with TRBD1. The CDR3 length is 15 residues. Trimming removed 3 bases from V and 3 bases from J; junction bases left unmatched: 8. CDR1 and CDR2 (germline): LGHNA, YSLEER.

This chain connects TRBV12-5 to TRBJ2-3; D call uncertain. Trimming pared 6 bases from V and 1 base from J, leaving 8 bases between. Per the germline V gene, CDR1 is LGHNT and CDR2 is FRNRAP. This CDR3 has 13 amino acids. DNA of the CDR3: TGTGCTAGTGGCGTGGCAGGCACAGATACGCAGTATTTT. Amino acid sequence: CASGVAGTDTQYF.

The J gene is TRBJ2-7, the V gene TRBV5-1; 12 bases are shared with TRBD2. Losses at the gene ends were 5 bases for V and 5 bases for J; bases not matched to a gene: 8. The CDR3 totals 15 residues. Germline V gene data show CDR1 as SGHRS and CDR2 as YFSETQ. CDR3 coding DNA: TGCGCCAGCAGGCTATCTAGCGGGGGGGCCGACGAGCAGTACTTC. Translation gives CASRLSSGGADEQYF.